The T cell receptor beta chain described here comes from a study of identical twins. This clonotype has more than one count but fewer than ten. Germline V gives CDR1 SGDLS, CDR2 YYNGEE. CDR3 length: 14 amino acids. With 0 bases removed from V and 0 bases from J, the gap between germline ends came to 7 bases. TCRdb re-analysed the 5' RACE reads in MiXCR, keeping a single row per CDR3 protein. Of approximately 470,000 distinct CDR3 sequences in the sample, approximately 15% were seen once. The sample also formed part of further work on yellow fever vaccine responses in identical twins.

The clonotype comes from a woman aged 18-29 years in good health. V is TRBV9 and J is TRBJ2-7; D remains unclear. Sequenced input: CD4+ T cells sorted from blood. This chain's CDR3 is CASSVGVTSYEQYF. The CDR3 DNA sequence: TGTGCCAGCAGCGTAGGGGTTACCTCCTACGAGCAGTACTTC.